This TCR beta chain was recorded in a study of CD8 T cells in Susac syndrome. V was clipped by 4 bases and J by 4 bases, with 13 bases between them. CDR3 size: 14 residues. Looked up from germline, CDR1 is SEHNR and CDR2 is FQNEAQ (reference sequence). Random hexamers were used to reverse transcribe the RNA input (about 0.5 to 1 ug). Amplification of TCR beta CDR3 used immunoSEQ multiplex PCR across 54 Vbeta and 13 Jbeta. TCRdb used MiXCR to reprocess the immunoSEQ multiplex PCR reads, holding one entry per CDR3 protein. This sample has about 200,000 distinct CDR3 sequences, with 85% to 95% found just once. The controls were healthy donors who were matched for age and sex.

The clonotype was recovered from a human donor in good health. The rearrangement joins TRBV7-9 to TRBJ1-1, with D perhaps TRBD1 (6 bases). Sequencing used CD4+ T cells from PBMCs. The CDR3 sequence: CASSSRQAGTEAFF. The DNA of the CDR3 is TGTGCCAGCAGCTCCCGACAGGCGGGCACTGAAGCTTTCTTT.